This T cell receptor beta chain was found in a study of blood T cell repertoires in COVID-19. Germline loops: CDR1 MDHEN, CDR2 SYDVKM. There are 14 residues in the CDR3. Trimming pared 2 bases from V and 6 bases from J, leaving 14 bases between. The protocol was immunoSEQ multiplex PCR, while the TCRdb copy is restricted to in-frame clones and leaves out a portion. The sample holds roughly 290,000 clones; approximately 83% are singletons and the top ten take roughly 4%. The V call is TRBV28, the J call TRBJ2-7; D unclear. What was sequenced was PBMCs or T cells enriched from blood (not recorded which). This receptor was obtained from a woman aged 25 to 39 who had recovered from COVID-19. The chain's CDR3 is CASSLLVDLAEQYF. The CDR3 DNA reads TGTGCCAGCAGTTTACTAGTAGACTTGGCCGAGCAGTACTTC.